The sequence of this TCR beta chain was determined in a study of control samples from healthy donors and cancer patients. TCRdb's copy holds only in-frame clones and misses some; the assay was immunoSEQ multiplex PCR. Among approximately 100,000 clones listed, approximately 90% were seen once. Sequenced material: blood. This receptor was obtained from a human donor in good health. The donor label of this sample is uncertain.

CDR3 nucleotide sequence: TGTGCCAGCAGTGGTAGAGGGGATGAGGGCAATCAGCCCCAGCATTTT. Amino acids: CASSGRGDEGNQPQHF. The chain is built from TRBV6-1 and TRBJ1-5; TRBD1 is a possible D gene (5 bases). CDR3 length equals 16 residues. Germline V gene data show CDR1 as MNHNS and CDR2 as SASEGT. V was cut by 4 bases and J by 2 bases, with 15 bases left in between.